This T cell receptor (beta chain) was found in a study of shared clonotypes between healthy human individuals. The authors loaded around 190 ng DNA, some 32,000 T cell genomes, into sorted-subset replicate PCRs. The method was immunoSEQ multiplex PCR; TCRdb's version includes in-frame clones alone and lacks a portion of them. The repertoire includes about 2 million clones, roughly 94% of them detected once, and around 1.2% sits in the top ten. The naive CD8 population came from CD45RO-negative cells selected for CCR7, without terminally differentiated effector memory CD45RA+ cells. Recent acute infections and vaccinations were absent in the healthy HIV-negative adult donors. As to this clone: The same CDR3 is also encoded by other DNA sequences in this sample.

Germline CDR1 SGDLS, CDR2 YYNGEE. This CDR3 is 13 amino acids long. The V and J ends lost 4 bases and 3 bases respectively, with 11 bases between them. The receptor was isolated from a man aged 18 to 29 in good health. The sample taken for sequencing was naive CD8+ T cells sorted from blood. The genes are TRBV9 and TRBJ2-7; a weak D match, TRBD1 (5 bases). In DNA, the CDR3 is TGTGCCAGCAGCCCCCAGGGCGGCTACGAGCAGTACTTC. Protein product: CASSPQGGYEQYF.